Presented here are 15 T cell receptor beta chains from one specimen sequenced in a study of CD8+ T cells in alopecia areata. Reverse transcription of extracted RNA yielded cDNA, which provided the sequencing template. Profiling relied on immunoSEQ multiplex PCR, and the TCRdb table lists in-frame clones only, not all of them. This sample carries around 65,000 clones, roughly half of them seen once, and the ten largest clones take about 15%. This material consisted of CD8+ T cells sorted from blood, taken at week 0. Receptors were obtained from a human donor with alopecia areata.

For the CDR3, the DNA is TGCAGCGTTGAATCGGACAGGGGGCGGGAGACCCAGTACTTC. Translating gives CSVESDRGRETQYF. The rearrangement uses TRBV29-1 and TRBJ2-5, with TRBD1 identical over 11 bases. CDR1 and CDR2 (germline): SQVTM, ANQGSEA. V was pared by 2 bases and J by 5 bases, with 4 bases of the junction left unmatched. This CDR3 is built from 14 residues.

The chain carries TRBV5-1 and TRBJ2-5; 7 nucleotides agree with TRBD1. V trimming: 5 bases; J trimming: 5 bases; junction bases outside the gene matches: 12. From germline, CDR1 is SGHRS and CDR2 YFSETQ. This CDR3 comprises 15 residues. The CDR3 nucleotides read TGCGCCAGCAGACCGATCGCGACAGGGCTGGAGACCCAGTACTTC. This gives the protein CASRPIATGLETQYF.

The chain uses TRBV4-3 and TRBJ1-5; 7 nucleotides agree with TRBD1. This CDR3 comprises 15 residues. The V segment lost 6 bases and the J segment 2 bases; nucleotides outside the gene matches: 7. Germline V gives CDR1 LGHNA, CDR2 YSLEER. CDR3 bases: TGCGCCAGCAGTTTCGACAGGGCAGGCAATCAGCCCCAGCATTTT. Amino acids: CASSFDRAGNQPQHF.

The chain carries TRBV7-9 and TRBJ1-1; D is uncertain. The V end lost 1 base, the J end lost 0 bases, and 9 bases lay between the germline ends. Germline lookup yields CDR1 SEHNR and CDR2 FQNEAQ (reference sequence). There are 15 residues in the CDR3. CDR3 sequence: CASSLEAGVNTEAFF. The CDR3 region has the DNA TGTGCCAGCAGCTTAGAGGCTGGGGTGAACACTGAAGCTTTCTTT.

The rearrangement links TRBV4-2 to TRBJ2-1; D not resolved. In germline, CDR1 is LGHNA, CDR2 YNFKEQ. Trimming removed 0 bases from V and 2 bases from J, with 11 bases in between. CDR3 size: 16 residues. Here the CDR3 reads CASSQEGEAPYNEQFF. CDR3 DNA sequence: TGTGCCAGCAGCCAAGAAGGAGAGGCCCCCTACAATGAGCAGTTCTTC.

This clone was counted only a few times. V gene TRBV9 combines with J gene TRBJ2-7; D may be TRBD2 (7 bases). Germline V gene lookup returns CDR1 SGDLS and CDR2 YYNGEE. The CDR3 extends over 17 amino acids. Trimming cost V 5 bases and J 4 bases, with 25 bases left between them. CDR3 DNA: TGTGCCAGCAGTGAATTCGGTCGGCGGGGGCCCGAATACGAGCAGTACTTC. Translation gives CASSEFGRRGPEYEQYF.

This chain links TRBV9 with TRBJ2-1, with D perhaps given as TRBD1 or TRBD2 (5 bases each). V was cut by 4 bases and J by 15 bases, with 17 bases left in between. CDR3 length equals 12 residues. In germline, CDR1 is SGDLS, CDR2 YYNGEE. In DNA, the CDR3 is TGTGCCAGCAGCTCAATGGGGGAAACTCGGTTCTTC. It encodes CASSSMGETRFF.

This clone was recorded once. The genes are TRBV7-9 and TRBJ1-1, with D perhaps TRBD1 (5 bases). Germline CDR1 reads SEHNR; CDR2 reads FQNEAQ (reference sequence). V was trimmed by 5 bases and J by 5 bases, leaving 18 bases between them. The CDR3 is 15 residues long. CDR3 DNA: TGTGCCAGCAGCATAGGGGAGGGGTTGGAGACTGAAGCTTTCTTT. Translated, it gives CASSIGEGLETEAFF.

V usage is TRBV7-2 and J usage is TRBJ2-2; 8 bases fit TRBD2. V gave up 5 bases and J gave up 8 bases; unmatched junction bases: 13. This CDR3 comprises 16 residues. Looked up from germline, CDR1 is SGHTA and CDR2 is FQGNSA. CDR3 region: CASSQTRTSPKGELFF. In DNA form, the CDR3 reads TGTGCCAGCAGCCAGACGAGGACTAGCCCCAAGGGGGAGCTGTTTTTT. The full variable domain, completed using reference TRBV7-2 and TRBJ2-2, is GAGVSQSPSNKVTEKGKDVELRCDPISGHTALYWYRQSLGQGLEFLIYFQGNSAPDKSGLPSDRFSAERTGGSVSTLTIQRTQQEDSAVYLCASSQTRTSPKGELFFGEGSRLTVL.

This clone appeared many times. This rearrangement joins TRBV2 to TRBJ2-5; tentative D call: TRBD2 (5 bases). Germline V lookup: CDR1 SNHLY, CDR2 FYNNEI. The CDR3 runs 14 residues. V lost 4 bases to trimming and J lost 0 bases, with 9 bases between them. CDR3 nucleotide sequence: TGTGCCAGCAGTGGATTAGCGAACCAAGAGACCCAGTACTTC. This codes for CASSGLANQETQYF.

This clone turned up a few times. The rearrangement uses TRBV28 and TRBJ2-1; 11 nucleotides line up with TRBD2. Germline CDR1 and CDR2: MDHEN and SYDVKM. CDR3 length equals 16 residues. The V gene end was trimmed by 9 bases and the J gene end by 7 bases; junction bases not matched to a gene: 14. CDR3 amino acids: CARVSGRENVPNEQFF. CDR3 in DNA: TGTGCCAGAGTTAGCGGGAGGGAGAATGTTCCGAATGAGCAGTTCTTC. Using reference TRBV28 and TRBJ2-1 for the parts outside the CDR3, the full variable domain is DVKVTQSSRYLVKRTGEKVFLECVQDMDHENMFWYRQDPGLGLRLIYFSYDVKMKEKGDIPEGYSVSREKKERFSLILESASTNQTSMYLCARVSGRENVPNEQFFGPGTRLTVL.

This chain connects TRBV4-3 to TRBJ2-1; possibly TRBD1 for D (5 bases). This CDR3 contains 16 residues. V was pared by 1 base and J by 0 bases, with 10 bases between. CDR1 LGHNA and CDR2 YSLEER come from the germline V gene. The CDR3 spells CASSQGGGASYNEQFF. In DNA, the CDR3 is TGCGCCAGCAGCCAAGGGGGCGGAGCCTCCTACAATGAGCAGTTCTTC.

The sample holds a few counts of this clone. CDR3 nucleotide sequence: TGTGCCACCCAGGGGGCCCTGAATGAAAAACTGTTTTTT. This sequence encodes CATQGALNEKLFF. The chain couples TRBV10-3 to TRBJ1-4; 8 bases map to TRBD1. Germline V gene data show CDR1 as ENHRY and CDR2 as SYGVKD. The CDR3 runs to 13 residues. V was pared by 10 bases and J by 5 bases, with 6 bases of the junction left unmatched.

Comments on this clone: This could be a read error, since a much larger clone is one nucleotide away. The J gene is TRBJ1-1, the V gene TRBV6-6; no definite D call. The CDR3 length is 12 residues. V shed 6 bases and J shed 1 base, with 6 bases lying between them. Germline V lookup: CDR1 MNHNY, CDR2 SVGAGI (reference sequence). The CDR3 DNA is TGTGCCAGCAGCTCCGGGAACACTGAAGCTTTCTTT. It codes for CASSSGNTEAFF.

The chain joins TRBV7-9 to TRBJ2-7; D ambiguous. This CDR3 spans 13 amino acids. Germline V gene data show CDR1 as SEHNR and CDR2 as FQNEAQ (reference sequence). V lost 2 bases and J lost 4, with 9 bases in between. CDR3 protein: CASSLTRIYEQYF. CDR3 bases: TGTGCCAGCAGCTTAACCAGGATTTACGAGCAGTACTTC.